The sequence of this TCR beta chain was determined in a study of T cell repertoires in cytomegalovirus infection. CDR3 length: 14 residues. V shed 2 bases and J 4 bases; nucleotides not matched to a gene: 2. A note on this clonotype: Its specificity is not known.

Notes on the study in general: Carriers of CMV and the relevant HLA type were discriminated by public TCR beta frequency. The response measured ex vivo was dominated by TCR beta clonotypes (HLA-C-restricted and CMV-specific).

TCRdb ran MiXCR on the reads and lists one entry per CDR3 protein. The sample yields hundreds of thousands of distinct CDR3 sequences, over 7.5% seen once. The TCR originated in a human donor in good health (CMV status not recorded). Some clones in this sample may be carry-over from other donors' samples. The chain has TRBV12-3 or TRBV12-4 and TRBJ2-1; 7 bases line up with TRBD2. Sequenced material: PBMCs. The CDR3 loop is CASSLMREYNEQFF. In DNA, the CDR3 is TGTGCCAGCAGTTTAATGCGGGAGTACAATGAGCAGTTCTTC.